This T cell receptor (beta chain) stems from a study of control samples from healthy donors and cancer patients. The V and J ends lost 7 bases and 2 bases, in that order; junction bases with no gene match: 5. This CDR3 is 13 amino acids long. Germline V gene sequence: CDR1 SNHLY, CDR2 FYNNEI. The assay was immunoSEQ multiplex PCR, and TCRdb's table has in-frame clones only and misses some. Among 40,000 to 55,000 clones listed, 85% to 95% were seen once. Sequencing was carried out using PBMCs. The chain joins TRBV2 to TRBJ2-7, with 7 bases aligning to TRBD2. The receptor was derived from a woman aged 35 to 49 with head and neck cancer. The CDR3, as DNA: TGTGCCAGCAAGGCTAGCGGAACCTACGAGCAGTACTTC. Protein sequence: CASKASGTYEQYF.